This T cell receptor beta chain emerged from a study of cytomegalovirus exposure and HLA in healthy donors. Study results and caveats: Upon later analysis, TCR association rates were observed to vary by HLA locus, being highest for DRB1 and lowest for HLA-C.

Donors consisted of healthy bone marrow donors. 60 Vbeta and 13 Jbeta primers were used in PCR. Sequencing was performed with immunoSEQ multiplex PCR; in TCRdb, only in-frame clones are kept and a portion is missing. This table holds roughly 86,000 clones, under 85% found once. The V gene's germline CDR1 is MNHNS and CDR2 SASEGT. CDR3 length: 14 amino acids. Comment on this clone: Its antigen is unidentified. The junction shows a germline mismatch at one end, possibly a read error. The sample carries other DNA sequences with the same CDR3.

The clonotype comes from a man in his fifties in good health and CMV-seropositive. The V call is TRBV6-1, the J call TRBJ2-1; 7 nucleotides align to TRBD2. Material for sequencing was PBMCs. For the CDR3, the DNA is TGCGCCAGCAGGTGGCGGGGGTCCTACAATGAGCAGTTCTTC. The encoded protein is CASRWRGSYNEQFF.